These T cell receptor beta chains were read from a single sample in a study of identical twins' blood T cells. TCRdb re-analysed the 5' RACE reads in MiXCR, keeping a single row per CDR3 protein. Of roughly 380,000 distinct CDR3 sequences listed, roughly 27% are singletons. Sequencing used PBMCs. The origin of the receptors is a woman aged 18-55 years in good health. CDR3s include the opening cysteine and the closing phenylalanine or tryptophan. A D gene is named only where the DNA matches it firmly. Clone size appears in some rows only: once, few, many, or a class for an expanded clone.

clone_size j_call d_call v_call cdr3_nt cdr3_aa
few TRBJ2-7 TRBD1 TRBV5-1 TGCGCCAGCAGCCGGGACAGGCCATCCTACGAGCAGTACTTC CASSRDRPSYEQYF
NA TRBJ2-2 TRBD2 TRBV9 TGTGCCAGCAGCTTAGCGGGGGGGCAAAGCGGGGAGCTGTTTTTT CASSLAGGQSGELFF
NA TRBJ2-1 TRBD2 TRBV12-3/TRBV12-4 TGTGCCAGCATTACTGATAGTAGGGCGGGGGGGTTTGATGAGCAGTTCTTC CASITDSRAGGFDEQFF
NA TRBJ1-2 NA TRBV7-9 TGTGCCAGCAGCCCTTCGGAGGAGTACTATGGCTACACCTTC CASSPSEEYYGYTF
NA TRBJ2-1 NA TRBV5-1 TGCGCCAGCAGCTTGGTCACTGCACAGAGCTCTCGCTCCTACAATGAGCAGTTCTTC CASSLVTAQSSRSYNEQFF
few TRBJ2-2 TRBD2 TRBV19 TGTGCCAGTCGGGTCCAGCGGGGAGCAGGGGAGCTGTTTTTT CASRVQRGAGELFF
NA TRBJ2-1 TRBD2 TRBV20-1 TGCAGTGCTAGTAGGCGTGCGGGAGTGAGTTTCCATGAGCAGTTCTTC CSASRRAGVSFHEQFF
NA TRBJ1-6 NA TRBV6-2/TRBV6-3 TGTGCCAGCAGTTACTCGGAGAATTCACCCCTCCACTTT CASSYSENSPLHF
NA TRBJ1-5 NA TRBV20-1 TGCAGTGCTAGAGAGGGGGCAAGAATGTATAGCAATCAGCCCCAGCATTTT CSAREGARMYSNQPQHF
NA TRBJ1-1 NA TRBV6-5 TGTGCCAGCAGTACGCGACAGACCCGAACAGATGAAGCTTTCTTT CASSTRQTRTDEAFF
many TRBJ1-6 NA TRBV6-4 TGTGCCAGCAGTGAGGGGGCCGATAATTCACCCCTCCACTTT CASSEGADNSPLHF
few TRBJ1-4 TRBD1 TRBV11-2 TGTGCCAGCAGCTGGGGACGGACAGGGGGCGAAAAACTGTTTTTT CASSWGRTGGEKLFF
NA TRBJ2-1 NA TRBV5-1 TGCGCCAGCAGCTTAAACGATAGACCTTACAATGAGCAGTTCTTC CASSLNDRPYNEQFF
many TRBJ2-1 NA TRBV20-1 TGCAGTGCTAGATGGGACAATGAGCAGTTCTTC CSARWDNEQFF
NA TRBJ2-1 NA TRBV6-2/TRBV6-3 TGTGCCAGCAGTCCCTTATCGGGGATGACCTACAATGAGCAGTTCTTC CASSPLSGMTYNEQFF
NA TRBJ1-1 NA TRBV6-6 TGTGCCAGCAGGTACTTTTTCACGAACACTGAAGCTTTCTTT CASRYFFTNTEAFF
NA TRBJ2-3 NA TRBV29-1 TGCAGCGTCGACTCAGGGACTTTTAGCACAGATACGCAGTATTTT CSVDSGTFSTDTQYF
NA TRBJ1-2 TRBD1 TRBV7-4 TGTGCCAGCATCCGACAGGGGTATAACTATGGCTACACCTTC CASIRQGYNYGYTF
few TRBJ1-2 NA TRBV10-3 TGTGCCATCAGGCTATCCTCCGGCGGTGGCTACACCTTC CAIRLSSGGGYTF
few TRBJ2-5 NA TRBV24-1 TGTGCCACCAGCCCGGCTTCCGGGACACACAATCAAGAGACCCAGTACTTC CATSPASGTHNQETQYF
NA TRBJ1-5 NA TRBV12-3/TRBV12-4 TGTGCCAGCAGTCCCGGGCAGGCCCTCAATCAGCCCCAGCATTTT CASSPGQALNQPQHF
NA TRBJ1-1 TRBD1 TRBV20-1 TGCAGTGCTAGAGACCCAGACAGGGCGAACACTGAAGCTTTCTTT CSARDPDRANTEAFF
NA TRBJ1-2 NA TRBV9 TGTGCCAGCAGCGTAGCCGCGGGGCCCGACTATGGCTACACCTTC CASSVAAGPDYGYTF
NA TRBJ2-3 NA TRBV23-1 TGCGCCAGCAGTTCACGCGGTTCATATAGCACAGATACGCAGTATTTT CASSSRGSYSTDTQYF
few TRBJ1-1 TRBD1 TRBV6-6 TGTGCCACCACAGGGGGCTTGGTCCTGAACACTGAAGCTTTCTTT CATTGGLVLNTEAFF
NA TRBJ2-1 NA TRBV7-8 TGTGCCAGCAGCTTTTCGAGGGGGGGGAATGAGCAGTTCTTC CASSFSRGGNEQFF
few TRBJ1-4 NA TRBV6-1 TGTGCCAGCCGGGAGGAAAAACTGTTTTTT CASREEKLFF
few TRBJ1-6 NA TRBV7-9 TGTGCCAGCAGTCCTAAAACGGAGGCATGGGGCTCACCCCTCCACTTT CASSPKTEAWGSPLHF
NA TRBJ2-1 TRBD2 TRBV6-5 TGTGCCAGCAGTTACTCCCCGACTAGCGGGGGGGAGAATGAGCAGTTCTTC CASSYSPTSGGENEQFF
few TRBJ1-3 NA TRBV10-3 TGTGCCATCATGGAGAAGGACTCTGGAAACACCATATATTTT CAIMEKDSGNTIYF
NA TRBJ2-3 TRBD2 TRBV4-1 TGCGCCAGCAGCCAAGGTTATGCGGGGGGGCAGGATACGCAGTATTTT CASSQGYAGGQDTQYF
NA TRBJ1-5 NA TRBV9 TGTGCCAGCAGCGTAGGAGGGAATAGCAATCAGCCCCAGCATTTT CASSVGGNSNQPQHF
NA TRBJ2-7 TRBD1 TRBV27 TGTGCCAGCAGCCCAAGACAGGGCTACGGGCAGTACTTC CASSPRQGYGQYF